This entry lists 27 T cell receptor beta chains sequenced from one sample in a study of blood T cell repertoires in COVID-19. Sequencing used immunoSEQ multiplex PCR; TCRdb keeps in-frame clones, though not all of them. The sample records approximately 110,000 clones, 75% to 90% being singletons. The sample comprised peripheral blood. Every receptor here comes from a woman of 80 years or more with COVID-19, enrolled during active disease.

The chain recombines TRBV7-3 with TRBJ2-3; tentative D call: TRBD1 (5 bases). The V end was cut by 3 bases, the J end by 3 bases, with 10 bases between. The CDR3 runs to 14 residues. CDR1 is SGHTA and CDR2 is FQGTGA in the germline V gene. CDR3 coding DNA: TGTGCCAGCAGCTTGTCTCCAGGGACAGATACGCAGTATTTT. It encodes CASSLSPGTDTQYF.

The CDR3 DNA follows: TGTGCCAGCAGACCGACGGGACAGGGGGTTAATTCACCCCTCCACTTT. Encoded protein: CASRPTGQGVNSPLHF. The V and J genes are TRBV28 and TRBJ1-6; 11 bases are shared with TRBD1. The CDR3 contains 16 residues. J was trimmed by 6 bases and V by 6 bases; bases with no gene match: 7. Germline V CDR1 and CDR2: MDHEN, SYDVKM.

The chain couples TRBV4-1 to TRBJ2-7; tentatively, D is TRBD1 (5 bases). V lost 0 bases and J 5 bases, leaving 8 bases between the germline ends. Germline V gives CDR1 MGHRA, CDR2 YSYEKL. CDR3 size: 13 residues. The CDR3 DNA reads TGCGCCAGCAGCCAAGATCTGGGGCACGAGCAGTACTTC. Encoded protein: CASSQDLGHEQYF.

This clone was observed a single time. This sequence joins TRBV15 and TRBJ2-5, with 8 positions matching TRBD1. Germline CDR1 LNHNV, CDR2 YYDKDF (reference sequence). This CDR3 contains 15 residues. The J segment lost 4 bases and the V segment lost 0 bases, leaving 4 bases of the junction unmatched. The CDR3 loop is CATSRDPRGRETQYF. The DNA of the CDR3 is TGTGCCACCAGCAGAGATCCCAGGGGGCGAGAGACCCAGTACTTC.

The chain carries TRBV6-5 and TRBJ2-7; 11 positions match TRBD1. The CDR3 is 14 residues long. Trimming at V came to 7 bases and at J to 3 bases, leaving 5 bases not matched to a gene. The germline CDR1 and CDR2 sequences are MNHEY and SVGAGI. CDR3 nucleotide sequence: TGTGCCAGCACACTCGGGACAGGGGGCTACGAGCAGTACTTC. It codes for CASTLGTGGYEQYF.

The gene calls are TRBV9 and TRBJ2-3, with TRBD2 identical over 10 bases. Looked up from germline, CDR1 is SGDLS and CDR2 is YYNGEE. This CDR3 has 16 residues. V was clipped by 0 bases and J by 2 bases; unmatched bases: 3. The CDR3 sequence is CASSVALAGPTDTQYF. The CDR3 DNA reads as TGTGCCAGCAGCGTAGCACTAGCGGGGCCCACAGATACGCAGTATTTT. The whole variable domain, remainder taken from reference TRBV9 and TRBJ2-3, is DSGVTQTPKHLITATGQRVTLRCSPRSGDLSVYWYQQSLDQGLQFLIQYYNGEERAKGNILERFSAQQFPDLHSELNLSSLELGDSALYFCASSVALAGPTDTQYFGPGTRLTVL.

The gene calls are TRBV14 and TRBJ1-4, with 12 bases that match TRBD1. The CDR3 totals 17 residues. Per germline, CDR1 SGHDN and CDR2 FVKESK. V was pared by 4 bases and J by 6 bases, with 9 bases of the junction left unmatched. The CDR3 spells CASSRPGTGGLYEKLFF. The CDR3 DNA follows: TGTGCCAGCAGCCGTCCCGGGACAGGGGGCCTCTATGAAAAACTGTTTTTT.

The rearrangement links TRBV5-1 to TRBJ2-5; possible D gene TRBD1, 6 bases. The CDR3 spans 15 residues. V was cut by 0 bases and J by 2 bases, with 11 bases left in between. In germline, CDR1 is SGHRS, CDR2 YFSETQ. The CDR3 sequence is CASSLGYRDQETQYF. CDR3 sequence (DNA): TGCGCCAGCAGCTTGGGTTACAGGGATCAAGAGACCCAGTACTTC.

The chain combines TRBV4-2 with TRBJ2-7; D uncertain. V was cut by 0 bases and J by 5 bases, with 17 bases left in between. Looked up from germline, CDR1 is LGHNA and CDR2 is YNFKEQ. The CDR3 has 16 amino acids. The CDR3 protein is CASSQENTRGIHEQYF. CDR3 bases: TGTGCCAGCAGCCAAGAAAATACCCGCGGTATCCACGAGCAGTACTTC.

This clone was seen just once. CDR3: CASSFGTSGRIEQFF. The CDR3 DNA sequence: TGTGCCAGCAGTTTTGGGACTAGCGGGAGGATTGAGCAGTTCTTC. V gene TRBV28 combines with J gene TRBJ2-1; 15 bases fit TRBD2. V was clipped by 3 bases and J by 9 bases; unmatched bases: 3. The CDR3 contains 15 residues. Germline V lookup: CDR1 MDHEN, CDR2 SYDVKM.

The chain links TRBV19 to TRBJ1-4; 12 bases are shared with TRBD1. The germline gives CDR1 LNHDA, CDR2 SQIVND (reference sequence). V gave up 5 bases and J gave up 7 bases; unmatched junction bases: 11. This CDR3 is built from 17 residues. The CDR3, as DNA: TGTGCCAGTAGTCCCAGGGGACAGGGGGCGACTGCTGAAAAACTGTTTTTT. It yields the protein CASSPRGQGATAEKLFF.

The chain links TRBV28 to TRBJ1-5; D call uncertain. Deletions cut 5 bases from V and 7 bases from J, with 6 bases between. Germline lookup yields CDR1 MDHEN and CDR2 SYDVKM. The CDR3 has 11 residues. CDR3 nucleotides: TGTGCCAGCAGTAGCTCACAGCCCCAGCATTTT. Translation: CASSSSQPQHF.

This chain connects TRBV4-3 to TRBJ2-1, with a tentative D call TRBD2 (6 bases). The germline V and J ends were trimmed by 0 bases and 5 bases, with 14 bases remaining between them. Germline CDR1 reads LGHNA; CDR2 reads YSLEER. CDR3 size: 16 residues. CDR3 sequence reads: CASSQEVGTRNNEQFF. In DNA form, the CDR3 reads TGCGCCAGCAGCCAAGAGGTCGGGACTCGAAACAATGAGCAGTTCTTC.

The chain carries TRBV19 and TRBJ2-1; possibly TRBD2 for D (6 bases). There are 16 residues in the CDR3. The ends were cut back, 1 base at V and 3 bases at J, with 13 bases in the middle. Per the germline V gene, CDR1 is LNHDA and CDR2 is SQIVND (reference sequence). CDR3 loop: CASSIGAIGGYNEQFF. The CDR3 bases are TGTGCCAGTAGTATAGGGGCGATCGGGGGCTACAATGAGCAGTTCTTC.

This chain joins TRBV28 and TRBJ1-5; possible D gene TRBD1, 6 bases. CDR1 MDHEN and CDR2 SYDVKM come from the germline V gene. The CDR3 contains 13 residues. Between the trimmed V and J ends, which lost 6 bases and 12 bases, there was a span of 18 bases. In DNA form, the CDR3 reads TGTGCCAGCAGCAGGACAGCCCTGGGGATCCAGCATTTT. This translates into CASSRTALGIQHF.

The rearrangement uses TRBV6-5 and TRBJ2-7; maybe TRBD1 (5 bases). The CDR3 covers 13 residues. The V gene lost 6 bases and the J gene lost 1 base, with 10 bases spanning the gap. Germline lookup yields CDR1 MNHEY and CDR2 SVGAGI. The CDR3 here is CASRKTGSYEQYF. The CDR3 DNA sequence: TGTGCCAGCAGAAAAACAGGATCCTACGAGCAGTACTTC.

The rearrangement links TRBV15 to TRBJ2-3, with D possibly TRBD2 on 5 matching bases. Trimming took 5 bases from V and 1 from J, leaving 19 bases between them. The CDR3 spans 17 residues. Germline lookup yields CDR1 LNHNV and CDR2 YYDKDF (reference sequence). Here the CDR3 reads CATSGGRTGKGTDTQYF. The DNA for the CDR3 is TGTGCCACCAGCGGCGGAAGGACCGGGAAGGGCACAGATACGCAGTATTTT.

This clone was detected once. The rearrangement links TRBV21-1 to TRBJ1-6; whether TRBD1, the table's D call, matches the DNA was not checked. TRBV21-1 is an annotated pseudogene. The length of the CDR3 is 16 residues. The CDR3 DNA reads as TGTGCCAGCAGCCCCCGTGGGCAGGGTAAGAATTCACCCCTCCACTTT. Translating gives CASSPRGQGKNSPLHF.

The chain is built from TRBV5-1 and TRBJ2-3, with TRBD2 matching over 9 bases. V shed 3 bases and J 4 bases; nucleotides not matched to a gene: 6. The CDR3 is 15 residues long. In germline, CDR1 is SGHRS, CDR2 YFSETQ. CDR3 amino acids: CASSSGGRGADTQYF. The CDR3 region has the DNA TGCGCCAGCAGCTCTGGCGGGAGGGGAGCAGATACGCAGTATTTT. Full variable domain (rest looked up from reference TRBV5-1 and TRBJ2-3): KAGVTQTPRYLIKTRGQQVTLSCSPISGHRSVSWYQQTPGQGLQFLFEYFSETQRNKGNFPGRFSGRQFSNSRSEMNVSTLELGDSALYLCASSSGGRGADTQYFGPGTRLTVL.

With regard to this clone: One end of the junction varies from germline; a read error may be responsible. The chain has TRBV3-1 (or the pseudogene TRBV3-2) and TRBJ2-7, with 7 bases lining up with TRBD1. The CDR3 runs to 14 residues. Germline-derived CDR1 and CDR2 are LGHDT and YNNKEL (reference sequence). The CDR3 DNA is TGTGCCAGCAGCCAGATGGGACCGGGACAGTCACAAGACTTC. This sequence encodes CASSQMGPGQSQDF.

The chain uses TRBV5-1 and TRBJ2-5, with 9 bases that match TRBD1. V lost 4 bases, J lost 1 base, and 5 bases stayed unmatched. Germline CDR1 SGHRS, CDR2 YFSETQ. The CDR3 consists of 15 residues. CDR3 bases: TGCGCCAGCAGCCGAGGGACAGGGTTCCAAGAGACCCAGTACTTC. It encodes CASSRGTGFQETQYF.

CDR3 region: CASSYQLGRGLDTQYF. The CDR3 DNA follows: TGTGCCAGCAGTTACCAATTGGGCAGGGGTCTTGATACGCAGTATTTT. The rearrangement joins TRBV6-5 to TRBJ2-3; TRBD1 might be the D (6 bases). From germline, CDR1 is MNHEY and CDR2 SVGAGI. The V gene lost 2 bases and the J gene lost 6 bases, with 18 bases spanning the gap. The CDR3 runs 16 residues.

The chain uses TRBV25-1 and TRBJ1-1; D perhaps matches TRBD1 (6 bases). CDR1 MGHDK and CDR2 SYGVNS come from the germline V gene. This CDR3 is 13 amino acids long. The germline V and J ends were trimmed by 1 base and 7 bases, with 10 bases remaining between them. The CDR3 here is CASSELGGVEAFF. Written as DNA, the CDR3 is TGTGCCAGCAGTGAATTAGGGGGGGTTGAAGCTTTCTTT.

J is TRBJ2-2 and V is TRBV5-4; 7 bases agree with TRBD2. Germline V gives CDR1 SGHNT, CDR2 YYREEE (reference sequence). This CDR3 has 15 residues. Trimming took 4 bases from V and 0 from J; bases not matched to a gene: 3. The CDR3: CASSPSGTNTGELFF. The CDR3 DNA reads TGTGCCAGCAGCCCTAGCGGAACGAACACCGGGGAGCTGTTTTTT.

J is TRBJ2-6 and V is TRBV5-1; weak D call: TRBD1 (5 bases). This CDR3 is built from 14 residues. With 7 bases removed from V and 2 bases from J, the gap between germline ends came to 10 bases. Germline values: CDR1 SGHRS, CDR2 YFSETQ. The CDR3: CASQEQAGANVLTF. In DNA, the CDR3 is TGCGCCAGCCAGGAACAGGCTGGGGCCAACGTCCTGACTTTC. Full variable domain (outside the CDR3, taken from reference TRBV5-1 and TRBJ2-6): KAGVTQTPRYLIKTRGQQVTLSCSPISGHRSVSWYQQTPGQGLQFLFEYFSETQRNKGNFPGRFSGRQFSNSRSEMNVSTLELGDSALYLCASQEQAGANVLTFGAGSRLTVL.

The chain couples TRBV18 to TRBJ2-6, with D perhaps TRBD1 (6 bases). The CDR3 loop spans 14 amino acids. V was trimmed by 4 bases and J by 2 bases, leaving 6 bases between them. Germline values: CDR1 KGHSH, CDR2 LQKENI. CDR3: CASSQGAGANVLTF. CDR3 bases: TGTGCCAGCTCACAGGGGGCTGGGGCCAACGTCCTGACTTTC.

J is TRBJ2-6 and V is TRBV19, with 12 nucleotides matching TRBD2. Unmatched junction bases numbered 4, after V lost 4 bases and J lost 3 bases. The germline gives CDR1 LNHDA, CDR2 SQIVND (reference sequence). The CDR3 length is 17 residues. The CDR3 reads CASSTGLAGNGANVLTF. CDR3 nucleotides: TGTGCCAGTAGTACCGGACTAGCGGGAAATGGGGCCAACGTCCTGACTTTC.